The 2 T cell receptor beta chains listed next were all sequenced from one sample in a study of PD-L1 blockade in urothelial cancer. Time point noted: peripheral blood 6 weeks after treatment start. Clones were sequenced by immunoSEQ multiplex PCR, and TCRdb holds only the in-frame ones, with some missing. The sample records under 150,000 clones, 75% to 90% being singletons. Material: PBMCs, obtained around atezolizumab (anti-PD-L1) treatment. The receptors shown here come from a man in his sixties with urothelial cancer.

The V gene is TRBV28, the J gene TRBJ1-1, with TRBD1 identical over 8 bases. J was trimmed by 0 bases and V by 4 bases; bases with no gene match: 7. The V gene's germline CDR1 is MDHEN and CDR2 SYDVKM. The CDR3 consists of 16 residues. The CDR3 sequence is CASSWRTGSMNTEAFF. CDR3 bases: TGTGCCAGCAGTTGGCGGACAGGGTCGATGAACACTGAAGCTTTCTTT.

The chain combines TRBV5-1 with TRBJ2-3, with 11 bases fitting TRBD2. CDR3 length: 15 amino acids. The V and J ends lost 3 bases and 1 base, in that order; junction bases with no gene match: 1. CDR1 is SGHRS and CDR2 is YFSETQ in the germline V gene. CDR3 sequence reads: CASSSGLAGTDTQYF. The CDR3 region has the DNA TGCGCCAGCAGCTCGGGACTAGCGGGCACAGATACGCAGTATTTT.